This TCR beta chain was captured by sequencing in a study of CD8+ T cells in alopecia areata. Study background: It was oral tofacitinib, at 5 to 10 mg twice daily, that treated patients received. The study's findings and limits: Patients shared TCRs less clearly than mice did, possibly for HLA-related reasons. Lesional scalp exceeded normal scalp in clonality, especially in alopecia totalis/universalis.

With respect to this clone: The antigen remains undetermined.

Extraction and reverse transcription of RNA yielded cDNA as the sequencing template. Libraries were prepared by immunoSEQ multiplex PCR; TCRdb keeps only in-frame clonotypes and omits some of them. The sample holds around 140,000 clones, approximately 49% seen once. The CDR3 is 13 amino acids. Per the germline V gene, CDR1 is GTSNPN and CDR2 is SVGIG (reference sequence). Trimming took off 0 bases at V and 1 base at J, with 5 bases between the two ends. Peripheral blood, together with lesional scalp punch biopsies, was collected from alopecia areata patients. Here the sequenced sample was CD4+ T cells sorted from blood, taken at week 0. V is TRBV30 and J is TRBJ2-3; no clear D gene. The TCR sequence derives from a human donor with alopecia areata. The CDR3 reads CAWSVVGTDTQYF. CDR3 DNA: TGTGCCTGGAGTGTAGTTGGCACAGATACGCAGTATTTT. Variable domain in full (rest from reference TRBV30 and TRBJ2-3): SQTIHQWPATLVQPVGSPLSLECTVEGTSNPNLYWYRQAAGRGLQLLFYSVGIGQISSEVPQNLSASRPQDRQFILSSKKLLLSDSGFYLCAWSVVGTDTQYFGPGTRLTVL.